This T cell receptor beta chain appears in the sequencing data of a study of technical replicates of blood from a handful of donors listed by TCRdb under 2017. Receptor amplification or capture employed the immunoSEQ multiplex PCR assay. Here the immuneACCESS table is served through TCRdb, limited to in-frame sequences with V and J called. Missing clones are a known gap in these copies; in checked studies unresolved V genes cover under half, and the rest lacks a known reason. The sample records around 70,000 clones, more than 85% of which are singletons. The ten largest clones take up approximately 0.26% of the sample. Measured from the cysteine to the phenylalanine, the CDR3 is 14 residues long. The read is trimmed to its CDR3 DNA, 42 bases read in frame from base 1. V was cut back by 7 bases and J by 1 base, leaving a gap of 12 bases between them. CDR1 and CDR2 are read off the germline V gene as SGHRS and YFSETQ.

About this clone itself: Its antigen specificity is not known. Base qualities are missing; no much larger clone stands one base away.

The sequenced sample was T cells isolated from PBMCs. The receptor was derived from a human donor in good health. The rearrangement joined TRBV5-1 to TRBJ2-4, and TRBD1 may be the D gene, going by 5 matching bases. For the CDR3, the sequence is CASAPQGAKNIQYF. The DNA sequence is TGCGCCAGCGCCCCCCAGGGTGCCAAAAACATTCAGTACTTC.